A selection of T cell receptor beta chains follows, all from one sample in a study of blood T cells in healthy people across ages. Each CDR3 protein gets one entry after TCRdb re-called the 5' RACE reads with MiXCR. The sample contains about 1.4 million distinct CDR3 sequences, approximately 60% of which appear only once. Sequenced: blood. The receptors were gathered from a man aged 18-30 years in good health. Both conserved end residues are part of each CDR3. The D gene is left open where the match is weak. A clone size is listed for some rows: how often the clone was seen (once, few, many), or a class if it is expanded.

CDR3nt	CDR3aa	j_gene	abundance	v_gene	d_gene
TGTGCCAGCGCTAGCAGGACCTCCTACGAGCAGTACTTC	CASASRTSYEQYF	TRBJ2-7	few	TRBV2	NA
TGTGCCAGCAGCTTAGGACTAGCGGGGGCTGAAAGGGAGCTGTTTTTT	CASSLGLAGAERELFF	TRBJ2-2	once	TRBV11-2	TRBD2
TGCGCCAGCAGCCACGTCGAGGGAAATGAGCAGTTCTTC	CASSHVEGNEQFF	TRBJ2-1	NA	TRBV4-3	NA
TGCAGTGCCCCCGTCAGGAGGGGCGAGACCCAGTACTTC	CSAPVRRGETQYF	TRBJ2-5	few	TRBV20-1	NA
TGCGCCAGCAGCTTGGGCTGGACGGAAGGCTATGGCTACACCTTC	CASSLGWTEGYGYTF	TRBJ1-2	NA	TRBV5-1	NA
TGCAGTGCTAGAGACGAATCAATACCTGGCCCCCTCCACTTT	CSARDESIPGPLHF	TRBJ1-6	few	TRBV20-1	NA
TGTGCCAGCAGTGAAGTCGGCAGGAATTACGAGCAGTACTTC	CASSEVGRNYEQYF	TRBJ2-7	NA	TRBV25-1	NA
TGCAGTGCTAGAGTACGACTAGCGGGGGGGAAGATCAACTCCTACGAGCAGTACTTC	CSARVRLAGGKINSYEQYF	TRBJ2-7	NA	TRBV20-1	TRBD2
TGTGCCACCGAGATAACGAACACCGGGGAGCTGTTTTTT	CATEITNTGELFF	TRBJ2-2	NA	TRBV12-3/TRBV12-4	NA
TGCGCCAGCAGCTTGGTCAGCGGGATCAATGAGCAGTTCTTC	CASSLVSGINEQFF	TRBJ2-1	few	TRBV5-1	TRBD2
TGTGCCAGCAGACAGGGTGGGTGGGGTGAAGCTTTCTTT	CASRQGGWGEAFF	TRBJ1-1	NA	TRBV12-3/TRBV12-4	NA
TGTGCCACCAGTGAAGGGGACGGACGGAGGAGAAACACCATATATTTT	CATSEGDGRRRNTIYF	TRBJ1-3	NA	TRBV24-1	NA
TGTGCCAGCAGCTTAATTAGGGGGCAGGAATATGGCTACACCTTC	CASSLIRGQEYGYTF	TRBJ1-2	NA	TRBV7-2	TRBD1
TGTGCCAGCAGCTCTGGTGAAGCTTTCTTT	CASSSGEAFF	TRBJ1-1	few	TRBV7-2	NA
TGTGCCAGCTGTGACCCCCAAGAGACCCAGTACTTC	CASCDPQETQYF	TRBJ2-5	few	TRBV12-3/TRBV12-4	NA
TGCGCCAGCAGCCAAGTTGGGGTAGCGGGGGGTTCAGATACGCAGTATTTT	CASSQVGVAGGSDTQYF	TRBJ2-3	few	TRBV4-3	TRBD2
TGTGCCATCAGTGAGGGGAGGGCAACTAATGAAAAACTGTTTTTT	CAISEGRATNEKLFF	TRBJ1-4	NA	TRBV10-3	NA
TGTGCCAGCAGCCAAGATTTATCGGGGACCGGGGAGCTGTTTTTT	CASSQDLSGTGELFF	TRBJ2-2	NA	TRBV14	NA
TGTGCCAGCAGTTCGCGACCGGACCGACCCCAGCATTTT	CASSSRPDRPQHF	TRBJ1-5	NA	TRBV27	NA
TGCAGCGTTGAGACAGGGGGCGAACCAGATACGCAGTATTTT	CSVETGGEPDTQYF	TRBJ2-3	few	TRBV29-1	TRBD1
TGTGCCAGTAGTATAAGGGTAAACGGTTACGAGCAGTACTTC	CASSIRVNGYEQYF	TRBJ2-7	NA	TRBV19	NA
TGTGCCAGCAGTTACCTAGGGTTCGGCACCGGGGAGCTGTTTTTT	CASSYLGFGTGELFF	TRBJ2-2	NA	TRBV6-2/TRBV6-3	NA
TGCGCCAGCAGCCAAGATCAGGGCCAGGATGGCTACACCTTC	CASSQDQGQDGYTF	TRBJ1-2	NA	TRBV4-1	NA
TGCGCCAGCAGCCAGATATCAGGGCTCTACGAGCAGTACTTC	CASSQISGLYEQYF	TRBJ2-7	NA	TRBV4-3	NA
TGCAGTGCTAGGCCCCTCGGACAGCCGGTACAAGAGACCCAGTACTTC	CSARPLGQPVQETQYF	TRBJ2-5	NA	TRBV20-1	NA
TGTGCCAGCAGCTTAGGCGAGCTCAACTCCTATGGCTACACCTTC	CASSLGELNSYGYTF	TRBJ1-2	few	TRBV13	NA
TGCAGTGCCCCGGGACAGGGGGCAAACATTCAGTACTTC	CSAPGQGANIQYF	TRBJ2-4	NA	TRBV20-1	TRBD1
TGTGCCAGCAGCCACGAGGAGGGCGTTGGCTACACCTTC	CASSHEEGVGYTF	TRBJ1-2	NA	TRBV4-2	NA
TGTGCCAGCATGCCCCCGGGGCGCACTGGGGCCAACGTCCTGACTTTC	CASMPPGRTGANVLTF	TRBJ2-6	NA	TRBV6-5	NA
TGCAGCGTCACGACAGGGGTCCCCTACAATGAGCAGTTCTTC	CSVTTGVPYNEQFF	TRBJ2-1	NA	TRBV29-1	TRBD1
TGCAGTGCTAGAGGCCAACAGGGTAGTCCCCTCCACTTT	CSARGQQGSPLHF	TRBJ1-6	NA	TRBV20-1	NA
TGCAGCGGTAGCGGGAGGTACAATGAGCAGTACTTC	CSGSGRYNEQYF	TRBJ2-5	NA	TRBV29-1	TRBD2
TGTGCCAGCAGTTTCTCCGGACTAGCGGGTAGCACAGATACGCAGTATTTT	CASSFSGLAGSTDTQYF	TRBJ2-3	NA	TRBV12-3/TRBV12-4	TRBD2
TGTGCCAGCAGCTTGGCAACCCCCTATAATTCACCCCTCCACTTT	CASSLATPYNSPLHF	TRBJ1-6	NA	TRBV7-2	NA
TGCGCCAGCAGCCCAGATACTTCCGGGACCGGGGTACGGGAGCAGTACTTC	CASSPDTSGTGVREQYF	TRBJ2-5	NA	TRBV4-1	NA
TGCAGTGCGTCGATGTCAGGGGACCCAAGAATCTATGGCTACACCTTC	CSASMSGDPRIYGYTF	TRBJ1-2	NA	TRBV20-1	NA
TGTGCCAGCAGTCCGTCCGGGACTAGCGGTAGGCAGTTCTTC	CASSPSGTSGRQFF	TRBJ2-1	few	TRBV12-3/TRBV12-4	TRBD2
TGCGCCAGCAGCCCTATCGGGGGGTTTTCCAATGAGCAGTACTTC	CASSPIGGFSNEQYF	TRBJ2-5	few	TRBV4-1	TRBD2
TGTGCCAGCAGCTTACAGGGGATTGAGAACACTGAAGCTTTCTTT	CASSLQGIENTEAFF	TRBJ1-1	NA	TRBV27	TRBD1
TGCAGTGCTAGGACTAGCGGGAGGGCGGGAGGCACAGATACGCAGTATTTT	CSARTSGRAGGTDTQYF	TRBJ2-3	NA	TRBV20-1	TRBD2
TGTGCCAGCAGTCAGCGGACTAGCGGGAGACTAGCCAAAAACATTCAGTACTTC	CASSQRTSGRLAKNIQYF	TRBJ2-4	NA	TRBV12-3/TRBV12-4	TRBD2
TGTGCCAGCAGCGGAAACAGGGAGATTTACAATGAGCAGTTCTTC	CASSGNREIYNEQFF	TRBJ2-1	NA	TRBV12-3/TRBV12-4	NA
TGTGTCAGCAGCCCACAGGGAGCAGATACGCAGTATTTT	CVSSPQGADTQYF	TRBJ2-3	NA	TRBV7-2	NA
TGCGCCAGCAGTCAACCTAGGGGGACAAACATTCAGTACTTC	CASSQPRGTNIQYF	TRBJ2-4	NA	TRBV4-1	NA
TGCGCCAGCAGCCTTAGCCCGGGACAGGGATCAAACGAGCAGTACTTC	CASSLSPGQGSNEQYF	TRBJ2-7	NA	TRBV4-1	TRBD1
TGTGCCAGCAGCCACCAGGGGGAAGAGACCCAGTACTTC	CASSHQGEETQYF	TRBJ2-5	few	TRBV11-1	TRBD1
TGTGCCATCAGTGAGTCGGCTGGGATGAACACTGAAGCTTTCTTT	CAISESAGMNTEAFF	TRBJ1-1	few	TRBV10-3	NA
TGTGCCAGCAGCCTTCCGACAGGGTTTCAGCCCCAGCATTTT	CASSLPTGFQPQHF	TRBJ1-5	NA	TRBV21-1	NA
TGTGCCTGGAGAGGGAGTAGCAATCAGCCCCAGCATTTT	CAWRGSSNQPQHF	TRBJ1-5	NA	TRBV30	NA
TGTGCCAGCAGTTACAACTTAGCGGAGGGCTACAATGAGCAGTTCTTC	CASSYNLAEGYNEQFF	TRBJ2-1	NA	TRBV6-5	NA
TGTGCCACGGGAGCAGGGGATCAGGAGACCCAGTACTTC	CATGAGDQETQYF	TRBJ2-5	NA	TRBV24-1	NA
TGTGCCAGCAGCGCCCGGACGGACGGGGCTTTCTTT	CASSARTDGAFF	TRBJ1-1	few	TRBV3-1	NA
TGTGCCAGCAGTTTAAACCGAGGGCGGGTGTTGGCCCAGCATTTT	CASSLNRGRVLAQHF	TRBJ1-5	once	TRBV28	NA
TGCAGCGTTGGTTACCCTACAGGGGTCGCGGAGAACACTGAAGCTTTCTTT	CSVGYPTGVAENTEAFF	TRBJ1-1	NA	TRBV29-1	TRBD1
TGTGCCAGCAGTTTTGGGACAGGGGACTACGAGCAGTACTTC	CASSFGTGDYEQYF	TRBJ2-7	many	TRBV12-3/TRBV12-4	TRBD1